Ten or more counts support the clone carrying this T cell receptor beta chain. No antigen is known for it. The sample comes from a study of T cells after yellow fever vaccination. The study, taken as a whole, reports: Any FACS-sorted repertoire could hold abundant clonotypes that contaminate it from the bulk population. Weaker, the secondary response had a peak occurring faster, on day 5 versus 15. Most clones from primary vaccination were detected again post-booster (approximately 96% CD4, 70% to 90% CD8). Relatively few clonotypes were ones that appeared in both CD4 and CD8 compartments.

J gave up 4 bases and V 1 base, and 12 bases lay outside the gene matches. The CDR3 has 18 amino acids. Germline V lookup: CDR1 SGHRS, CDR2 YFSETQ. Via MiXCR, TCRdb re-called the 5' RACE reads, giving one row per CDR3 protein. Counted here are roughly 170,000 distinct CDR3 sequences, approximately 6% occurring once; the ten biggest clones make up just under 3%. The receptor was derived from a man in his late teens or twenties who received the YFV17D yellow fever vaccine. The chain carries TRBV5-1 and TRBJ2-3; 10 bases line up with TRBD2. Sequencing used CD4+ T cells sorted from PBMCs, obtained on the day of the first yellow fever vaccination. The CDR3 DNA reads as TGCGCCAGCAGCTTGCTTCTGAGCGGGGGGGTCGGGGCAGATACGCAGTATTTT. It specifies CASSLLLSGGVGADTQYF.